Listed below are T cell receptor beta chains from one sample, sequenced in a study of CXCR3-negative and CXCR3-positive naive CD8 T cells. TCRdb re-called the 5' RACE reads and shows each CDR3 protein once, DNA omitted. Found here are around 50,000 distinct CDR3 sequences; the top ten clones hold 2.5%. Sequenced input: naive CXCR3- CD8+ T cells from blood. These receptors were collected from a human donor in good health. Some clones in this sample may be carry-over from other donors' samples. The CDR3 runs from the conserved cysteine through the conserved F or W. The size of a clone is reported for some rows only, either as once, few or many, or as a class for expanded clones.

>-|TRBJ1-1|TRBV27
CASSLTGILNTEAFF
>-|TRBJ2-7|TRBV25-1
CASSDPGRSYEQYF
>-|TRBJ1-5|TRBV4-2
CASSQGQGAGGQPQHF
>-|TRBJ1-2|TRBV29-1
CSVDQGHGYTF
>-|TRBJ2-3|TRBV3-1
CASSQDLPTDTQYF
>-|TRBJ1-4|TRBV21-1
CASSNPGVGEKLFF
>-|TRBJ1-6|TRBV14
CASSQLGRGSPLHF
>-|TRBJ2-5|TRBV6-2/TRBV6-3
CASSSDGNQETQYF
>-|TRBJ2-2|TRBV7-9
CASSLLGQGLTGELFF
>-|TRBJ2-7|TRBV7-9
CASSLFTESSYEQYF
>-|TRBJ2-5|TRBV6-1
CASSENRAEETQYF
>-|TRBJ2-3|TRBV10-3
CAISDPGWAADTQYF
>-|TRBJ2-7|TRBV4-3
CASSRGQGQDYEQYF
>-|TRBJ2-5|TRBV15
CATSSSGQGNYQETQYF
>-|TRBJ2-7|TRBV12-3/TRBV12-4
CATYKTGYEQYF
>-|TRBJ2-3|TRBV7-3
CASSSDRGTDTQYF
>-|TRBJ2-5|TRBV15
CATSRGQKVSETQYF
>medium-sized|TRBJ2-7|TRBV12-3/TRBV12-4
CASTQAPGEQYF
>-|TRBJ2-3|TRBV9
CASSVSTGATDTQYF
>-|TRBJ2-2|TRBV20-1
CSAVDGYNTGELFF
>-|TRBJ2-3|TRBV7-9
CASSLSAGSVPTDTQYF
>-|TRBJ2-1|TRBV28
CASSYRGFYNEQFF
>-|TRBJ2-7|TRBV4-1
CASSQGSSYEQYF
>-|TRBJ2-7|TRBV28
CASQTSGTTYEQYF
>-|TRBJ1-1|TRBV27
CASSFGGWNTEAFF
>-|TRBJ2-1|TRBV29-1
CSVEGGTLFSYNEQFF
>-|TRBJ2-5|TRBV19
CASSLADGWETQYF
>-|TRBJ1-2|TRBV29-1
CSVGGPGTRADGYTF
>-|TRBJ2-2|TRBV28
CASSLDQTGELFF